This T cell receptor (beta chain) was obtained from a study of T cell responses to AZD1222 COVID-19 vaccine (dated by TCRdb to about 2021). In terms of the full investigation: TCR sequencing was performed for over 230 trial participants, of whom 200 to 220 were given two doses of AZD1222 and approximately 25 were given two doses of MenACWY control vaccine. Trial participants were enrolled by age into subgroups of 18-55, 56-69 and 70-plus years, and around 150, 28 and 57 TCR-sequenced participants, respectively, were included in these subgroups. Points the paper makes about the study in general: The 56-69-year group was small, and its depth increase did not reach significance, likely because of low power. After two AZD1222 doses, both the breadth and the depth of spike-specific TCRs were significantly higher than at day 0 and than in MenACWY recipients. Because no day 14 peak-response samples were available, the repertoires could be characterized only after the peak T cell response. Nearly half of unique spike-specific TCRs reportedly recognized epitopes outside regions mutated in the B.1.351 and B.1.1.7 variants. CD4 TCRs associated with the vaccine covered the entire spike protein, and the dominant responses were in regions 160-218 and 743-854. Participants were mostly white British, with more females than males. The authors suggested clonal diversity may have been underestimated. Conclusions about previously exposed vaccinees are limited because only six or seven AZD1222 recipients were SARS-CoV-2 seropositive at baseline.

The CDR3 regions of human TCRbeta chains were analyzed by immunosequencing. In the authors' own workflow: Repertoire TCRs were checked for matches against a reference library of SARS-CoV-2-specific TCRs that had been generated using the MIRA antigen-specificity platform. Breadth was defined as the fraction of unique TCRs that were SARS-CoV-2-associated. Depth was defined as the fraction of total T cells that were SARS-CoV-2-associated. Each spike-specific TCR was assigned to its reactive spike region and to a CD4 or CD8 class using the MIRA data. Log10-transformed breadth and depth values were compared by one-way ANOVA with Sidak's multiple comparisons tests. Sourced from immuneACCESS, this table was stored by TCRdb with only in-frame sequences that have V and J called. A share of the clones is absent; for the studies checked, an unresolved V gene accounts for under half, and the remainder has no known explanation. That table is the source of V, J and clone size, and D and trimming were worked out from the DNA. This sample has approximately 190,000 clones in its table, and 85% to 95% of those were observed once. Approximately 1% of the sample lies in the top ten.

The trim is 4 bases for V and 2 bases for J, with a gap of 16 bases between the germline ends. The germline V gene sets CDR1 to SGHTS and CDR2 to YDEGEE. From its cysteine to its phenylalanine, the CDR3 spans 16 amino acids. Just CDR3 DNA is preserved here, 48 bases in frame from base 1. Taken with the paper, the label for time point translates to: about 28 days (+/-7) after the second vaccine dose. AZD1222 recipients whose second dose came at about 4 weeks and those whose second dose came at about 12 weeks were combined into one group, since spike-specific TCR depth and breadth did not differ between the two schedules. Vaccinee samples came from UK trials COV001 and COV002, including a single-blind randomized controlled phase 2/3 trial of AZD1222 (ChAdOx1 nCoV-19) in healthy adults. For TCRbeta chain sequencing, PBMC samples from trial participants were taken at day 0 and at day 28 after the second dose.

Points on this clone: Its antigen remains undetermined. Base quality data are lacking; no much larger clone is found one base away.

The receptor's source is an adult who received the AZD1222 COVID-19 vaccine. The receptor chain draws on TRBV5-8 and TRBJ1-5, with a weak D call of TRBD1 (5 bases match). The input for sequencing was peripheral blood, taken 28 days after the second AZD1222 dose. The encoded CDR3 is CASSRTQPWGNQPQHF. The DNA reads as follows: TGTGCCAGCAGCCGGACACAGCCATGGGGCAATCAGCCCCAGCATTTT.